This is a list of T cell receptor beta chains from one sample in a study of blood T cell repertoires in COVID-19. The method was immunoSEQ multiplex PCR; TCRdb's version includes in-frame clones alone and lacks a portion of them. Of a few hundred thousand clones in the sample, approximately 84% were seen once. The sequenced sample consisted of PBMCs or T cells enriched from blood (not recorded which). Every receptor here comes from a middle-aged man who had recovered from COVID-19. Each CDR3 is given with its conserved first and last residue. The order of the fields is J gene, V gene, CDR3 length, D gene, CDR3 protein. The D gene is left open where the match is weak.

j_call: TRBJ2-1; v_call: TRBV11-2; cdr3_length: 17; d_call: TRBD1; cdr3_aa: CASSSGTGGAYYNEQFF
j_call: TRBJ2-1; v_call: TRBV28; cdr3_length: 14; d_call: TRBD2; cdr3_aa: CASSWGLVGNEQFF
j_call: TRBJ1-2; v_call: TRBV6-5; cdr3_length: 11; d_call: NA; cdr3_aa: CASTSGTGYTF
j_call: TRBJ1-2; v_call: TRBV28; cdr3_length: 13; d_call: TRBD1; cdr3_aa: CASGQGNIYGYTF
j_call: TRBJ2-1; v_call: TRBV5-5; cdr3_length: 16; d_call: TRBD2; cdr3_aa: CASSLPGLADYNEQFF
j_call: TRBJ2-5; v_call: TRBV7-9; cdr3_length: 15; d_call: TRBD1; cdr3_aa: CASSTTGGSQETQYF
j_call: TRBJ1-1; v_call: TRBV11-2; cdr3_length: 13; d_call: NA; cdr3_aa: CASSLREGTEAFF
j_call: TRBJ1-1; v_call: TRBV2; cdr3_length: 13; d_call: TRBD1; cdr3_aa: CASSPQGDTEAFF
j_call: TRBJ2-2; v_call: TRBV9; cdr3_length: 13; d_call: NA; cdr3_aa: CASSPKSVGELFF
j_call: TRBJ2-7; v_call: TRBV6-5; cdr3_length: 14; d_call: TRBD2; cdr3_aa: CASRGLAGVYEQYF
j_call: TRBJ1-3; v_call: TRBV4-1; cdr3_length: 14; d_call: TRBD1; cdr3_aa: CASSQGQPGNTIYF
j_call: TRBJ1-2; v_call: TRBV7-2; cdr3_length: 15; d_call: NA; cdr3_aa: CASSLDTGSLHGYTF
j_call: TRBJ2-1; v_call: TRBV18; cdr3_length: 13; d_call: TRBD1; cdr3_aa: CASSSGTGNEQFF
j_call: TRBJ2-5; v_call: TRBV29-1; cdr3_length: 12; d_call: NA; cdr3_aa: CSVAQGGETQYF
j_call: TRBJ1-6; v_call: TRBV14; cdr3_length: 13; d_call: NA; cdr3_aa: CASRRNRDSPLHF
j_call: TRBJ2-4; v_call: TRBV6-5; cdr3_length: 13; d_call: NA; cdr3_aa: CASTGSSKNIQYF
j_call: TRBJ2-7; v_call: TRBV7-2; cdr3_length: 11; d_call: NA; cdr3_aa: CASSLGPRQYF
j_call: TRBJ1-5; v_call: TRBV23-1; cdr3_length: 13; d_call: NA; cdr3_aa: CASKRDTHQPQHF
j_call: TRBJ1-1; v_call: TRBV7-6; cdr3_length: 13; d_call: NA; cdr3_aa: CASSSYRNTEAFF
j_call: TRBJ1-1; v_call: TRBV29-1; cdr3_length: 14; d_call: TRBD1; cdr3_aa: CSVDGTGSHTEAFF
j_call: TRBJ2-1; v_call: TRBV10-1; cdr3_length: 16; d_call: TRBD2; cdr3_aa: CASSVAGTSENNEQFF
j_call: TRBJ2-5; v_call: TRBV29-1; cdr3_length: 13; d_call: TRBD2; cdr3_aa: CSSFLTSAETQYF
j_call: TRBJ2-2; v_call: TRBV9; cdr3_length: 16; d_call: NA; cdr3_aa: CASSVAGRGSTGELFF
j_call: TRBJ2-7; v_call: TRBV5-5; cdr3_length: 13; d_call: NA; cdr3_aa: CASSPVDSYEQYF
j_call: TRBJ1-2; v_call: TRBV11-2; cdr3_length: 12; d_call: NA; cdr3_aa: CASSFTGAGYTF
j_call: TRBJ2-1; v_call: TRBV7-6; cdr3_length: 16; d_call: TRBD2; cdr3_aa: CASSLEAGTSYNEQFF
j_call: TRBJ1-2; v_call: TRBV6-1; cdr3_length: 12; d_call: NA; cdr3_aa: CASSDQEYGYTF
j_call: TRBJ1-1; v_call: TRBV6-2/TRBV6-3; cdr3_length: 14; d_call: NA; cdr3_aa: CASSLLAGNTEAFF
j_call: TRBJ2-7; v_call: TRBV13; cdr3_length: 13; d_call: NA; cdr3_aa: CASSLNRAYEQYF
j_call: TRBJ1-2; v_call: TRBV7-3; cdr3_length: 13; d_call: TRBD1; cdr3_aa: CASSGPGGYGYTF
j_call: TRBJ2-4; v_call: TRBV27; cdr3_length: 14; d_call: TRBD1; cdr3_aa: CASSLLQGANIQYF
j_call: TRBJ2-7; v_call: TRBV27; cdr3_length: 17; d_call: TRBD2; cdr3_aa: CASSLRYLASGNYEQYF
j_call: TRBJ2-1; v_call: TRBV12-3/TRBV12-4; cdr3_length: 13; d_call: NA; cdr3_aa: CASTRTDYNEQFF
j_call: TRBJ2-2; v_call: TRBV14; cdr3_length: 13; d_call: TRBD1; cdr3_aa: CASSRQGVGELFF
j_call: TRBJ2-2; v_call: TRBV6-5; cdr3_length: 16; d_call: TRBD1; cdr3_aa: CASSYYGTGTTGELFF
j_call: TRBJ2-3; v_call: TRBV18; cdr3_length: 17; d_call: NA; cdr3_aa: CASSPARGIGSTDTQYF
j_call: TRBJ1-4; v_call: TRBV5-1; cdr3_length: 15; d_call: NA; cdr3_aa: CASSPGSATNEKLFF
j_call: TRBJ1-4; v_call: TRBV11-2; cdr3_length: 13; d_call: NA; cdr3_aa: CASSEGSNEKLFF
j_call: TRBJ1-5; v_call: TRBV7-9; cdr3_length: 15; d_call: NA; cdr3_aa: CASSLFGTANQPQHF
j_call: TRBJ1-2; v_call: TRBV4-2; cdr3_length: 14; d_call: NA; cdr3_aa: CASSQDPSFYGYTF
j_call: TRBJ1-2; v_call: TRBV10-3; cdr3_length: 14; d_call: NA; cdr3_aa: CAISEGRDNYGYTF
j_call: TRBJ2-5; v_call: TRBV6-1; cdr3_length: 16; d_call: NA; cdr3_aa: CASSVNQGLWGETQYF
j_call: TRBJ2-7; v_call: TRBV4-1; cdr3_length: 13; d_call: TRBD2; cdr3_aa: CASSEGLADEQYF
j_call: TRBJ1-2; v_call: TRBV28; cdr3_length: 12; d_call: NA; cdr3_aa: CASSLSSEGYTF
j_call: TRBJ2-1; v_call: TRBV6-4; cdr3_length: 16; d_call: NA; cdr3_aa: CASSVSYGGNYNEQFF
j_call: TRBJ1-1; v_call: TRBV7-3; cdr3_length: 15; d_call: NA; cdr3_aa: CASSLGSRPNTEAFF
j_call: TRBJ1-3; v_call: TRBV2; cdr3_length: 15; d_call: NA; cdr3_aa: CASRYTRDSGNTIYF
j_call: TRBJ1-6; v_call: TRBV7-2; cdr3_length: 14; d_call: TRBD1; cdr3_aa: CASSWRTGDSPLHF
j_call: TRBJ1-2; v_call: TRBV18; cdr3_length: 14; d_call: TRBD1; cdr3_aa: CASSAGQGAYGYTF
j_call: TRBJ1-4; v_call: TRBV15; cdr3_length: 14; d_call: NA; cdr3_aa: CATSGRGGNEKLFF
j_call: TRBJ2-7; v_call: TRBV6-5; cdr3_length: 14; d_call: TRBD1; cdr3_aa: CASSFGQGGYEQYF
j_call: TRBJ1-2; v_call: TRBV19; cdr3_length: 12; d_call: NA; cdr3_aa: CASSAQVYGYTF
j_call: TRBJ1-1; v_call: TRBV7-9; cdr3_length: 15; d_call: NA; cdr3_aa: CASSLARGGHTEAFF
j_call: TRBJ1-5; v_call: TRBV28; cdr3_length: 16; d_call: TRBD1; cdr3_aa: CASSSVGTGLVQPQHF
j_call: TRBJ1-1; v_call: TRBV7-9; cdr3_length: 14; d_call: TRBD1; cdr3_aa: CASSLFNIEGAAFF
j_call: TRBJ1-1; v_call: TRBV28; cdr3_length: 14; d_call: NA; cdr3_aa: CASSLKQENTEAFF